One sample yielded the 17 T cell receptor beta chains listed below, sequenced in a study of T-cell memory formation after mild COVID-19 (dated by TCRdb to the early 2020s). Receptor libraries were prepared by 5' RACE. Sequenced using an Illumina NovaSeq 6000. The public sequencing data were trimmed at Q25 with fastp and processed into clonotypes with MiXCR by TCRdb, which kept only in-frame beta chains. Every distinct CDR3 protein forms one entry, paired with its most common genes and DNA. This sample lists 450,000 to 650,000 distinct CDR3 sequences; roughly 22% were detected once. About 12% of the sample belongs to the ten largest clones. Sequenced input: PBMCs or a T cell subset sorted from them (not recorded which). These receptors originate from an adult woman who had mild COVID-19 (a few samples of this study predate the infection). The sample titles of this study are shuffled in the database, so cell type and time point are left out; the donor was told from shared clones.

This clonotype was seen many times. The chain recombines TRBV12-3 or TRBV12-4 with TRBJ2-7, with D possibly being TRBD1 (6 bases). This CDR3 spans 14 amino acids. The ends were cut back, 5 bases at V and 0 bases at J, with 11 bases in the middle. The CDR3 protein is CASSLGQISYEQYF. Here the CDR3 DNA reads TGTGCCAGCAGTCTCGGACAGATCTCCTACGAGCAGTACTTC.

V usage is TRBV5-1 and J usage is TRBJ1-2, with D uncertain. Trimming pared 0 bases from V and 5 bases from J, leaving 14 bases between. Germline CDR1 is SGHRS and CDR2 is YFSETQ. The CDR3 spans 15 residues. CDR3 coding DNA: TGCGCCAGCAGCTTGGCCAGTGGTACGGATTATGGCTACACCTTC. Its translation is CASSLASGTDYGYTF.

This clonotype was detected only a few times. This rearrangement joins TRBV7-2 to TRBJ1-2; D call uncertain. V was pared by 1 base and J by 8 bases, with 14 bases between. CDR1 and CDR2 from the germline V gene are SGHTA and FQGNSA. The CDR3 spans 14 residues. The CDR3 loop reads CASSLGRTTEGYTF. The CDR3 DNA reads as TGTGCCAGCAGCTTAGGGCGAACCACGGAGGGCTACACCTTC.

This clonotype was counted a few times. The chain has TRBV24-1 and TRBJ1-1; no reliable D call. This CDR3 has 16 residues. Germline V gene sequence: CDR1 KGHDR, CDR2 SFDVKD. The ends were cut back, 9 bases at V and 3 bases at J, with 22 bases in the middle. CDR3 loop: CATRPGSSFWDTEAFF. CDR3 in DNA: TGTGCCACCCGGCCGGGGAGTTCTTTCTGGGACACTGAAGCTTTCTTT.

The genes are TRBV12-3 or TRBV12-4 and TRBJ2-7; D perhaps matches TRBD1 (5 bases). The V end lost 3 bases, the J end lost 7 bases, and 16 bases lay between the germline ends. The CDR3 has 14 amino acids. The CDR3 region is CASSLGRQSGEQYF. As DNA, the CDR3 is TGTGCCAGCAGTTTGGGCCGACAGTCTGGTGAGCAGTACTTC.

Many counts were recorded for this clonotype. This chain links TRBV5-1 with TRBJ2-5; possible D gene TRBD2, 6 bases. This CDR3 has 14 residues. From germline, CDR1 is SGHRS and CDR2 YFSETQ. Trimming removed 0 bases at V and 5 bases at J, with 11 bases between. CDR3 in DNA: TGCGCCAGCAGCTTGGAACTAGCAGGCGAGACCCAGTACTTC. It translates to CASSLELAGETQYF. The variable domain in full, completed from reference TRBV5-1 and TRBJ2-5, reads KAGVTQTPRYLIKTRGQQVTLSCSPISGHRSVSWYQQTPGQGLQFLFEYFSETQRNKGNFPGRFSGRQFSNSRSEMNVSTLELGDSALYLCASSLELAGETQYFGPGTRLLVL.

This clonotype has a handful of counts. The chain is built from TRBV20-1 and TRBJ2-5; D call uncertain. CDR3 length equals 14 residues. Germline assignment: CDR1 DFQATT and CDR2 SNEGSKA (reference sequence). V was cut by 6 bases and J by 4 bases, with 18 bases left in between. CDR3 DNA sequence: TGCAGTGCAGTAACCCCCCGGTTAGGAGAGACCCAGTACTTC. It encodes CSAVTPRLGETQYF.

This sequence joins TRBV12-3 or TRBV12-4 and TRBJ2-1, with D possibly TRBD1 on 5 matching bases. Trimming shortened V by 1 base and J by 3 bases, and 7 bases separated the two germline ends. The CDR3 has 14 residues. This CDR3 reads CASSLDQGYNEQFF. The CDR3 DNA reads TGTGCCAGCAGTTTAGACCAGGGCTACAATGAGCAGTTCTTC.

The J gene is TRBJ2-7, the V gene TRBV5-1; TRBD2 is a possible D gene (5 bases). The V gene lost 6 bases and the J gene lost 4 bases, with 14 bases spanning the gap. CDR1 is SGHRS and CDR2 is YFSETQ in the germline V gene. The length of the CDR3 is 13 residues. The CDR3 loop reads CASTHLSGYEQYF. In DNA, the CDR3 is TGCGCCAGCACCCACTTATCGGGGTACGAGCAGTACTTC.

The chain is built from TRBV10-3 and TRBJ2-7; tentatively, D is TRBD2 (5 bases). The CDR3 loop spans 16 amino acids. Germline V gene data show CDR1 as ENHRY and CDR2 as SYGVKD. V was shortened by 0 bases and J by 0 bases, with 12 bases between the two germline ends. For the CDR3, the DNA is TGTGCCATCAGTGAGTCCCTAGGACGGGGCTCCTACGAGCAGTACTTC. It translates to CAISESLGRGSYEQYF.

This clonotype has only a few counts. This rearrangement joins TRBV19 to TRBJ1-2; possibly TRBD1 for D (5 bases). Between the trimmed V and J ends, which lost 4 bases and 8 bases, there was a span of 14 bases. There are 13 residues in the CDR3. Germline CDR1 LNHDA, CDR2 SQIVND (reference sequence). CDR3 loop: CASSRVQGDGYTF. CDR3 in DNA: TGTGCCAGTAGTAGGGTCCAGGGAGACGGCTACACCTTC.

This clonotype has just a few counts. The CDR3 loop is CASSLVGILAGGEETQYF. CDR3 DNA sequence: TGTGCCAGCAGCTTAGTCGGTATTCTAGCGGGAGGAGAAGAGACCCAGTACTTC. The chain employs TRBV7-2 and TRBJ2-5; 11 bases line up with TRBD2. The V and J ends lost 1 base and 3 bases, in that order; junction bases with no gene match: 10. The CDR3 spans 18 residues. Germline values: CDR1 SGHTA, CDR2 FQGNSA.

On this clonotype itself: This may be a read error, as it is one base from a much larger clone. This chain connects TRBV9 to TRBJ2-5; TRBD2 matches at 8 bases. Germline CDR1 is SGDLS and CDR2 is YYNGEE. The CDR3 consists of 14 residues. CDR3 residues: CASSVGTSQETKYF. CDR3 nucleotide sequence: TGTGCCAGCAGCGTAGGGACTAGCCAAGAGACCAAGTACTTC.

The sample holds a few counts of this clonotype. CDR3 coding DNA: TGCAGTGCTAGAATGGGACTAGCGGGGACACAAGAGACCCAGTACTTC. Its protein product is CSARMGLAGTQETQYF. The rearrangement uses TRBV20-1 and TRBJ2-5; 13 bases are a match to TRBD2. There are 16 residues in the CDR3. V dropped 2 bases and J dropped 2; count of bases not matched to a gene: 5. Germline V CDR1 and CDR2: DFQATT, SNEGSKA (reference sequence).

The CDR3 loop reads CATSDPPGGYTF. DNA for the CDR3: TGTGCCACCAGTGACCCCCCGGGTGGCTACACCTTC. This sequence joins TRBV24-1 and TRBJ1-2; the D is unclear. CDR1 and CDR2 (germline): KGHDR, SFDVKD. With 4 bases removed from V and 7 bases from J, the gap between germline ends came to 9 bases. The CDR3 contains 12 residues.

In its sample, this clonotype was seen once. The chain combines TRBV20-1 with TRBJ1-2, with a possible D match to TRBD1 (6 bases). Germline values: CDR1 DFQATT, CDR2 SNEGSKA (reference sequence). Trimming took off 5 bases at V and 4 bases at J, with 23 bases between the two ends. The CDR3 is 16 amino acids. CDR3 in amino acids: CSAPGQSRTGGYGYTF. Here the CDR3 DNA reads TGCAGTGCTCCAGGACAGAGTCGGACGGGAGGCTATGGCTACACCTTC.

CDR3 amino acids: CASSQDVGQSRTRDTEAFF. In nucleotides, the CDR3 is TGTGCCAGCAGCCAAGACGTAGGACAATCTCGGACCCGGGACACTGAAGCTTTCTTT. This chain joins TRBV3-1 and TRBJ1-1; D possibly corresponds to TRBD1 (5 bases). The V gene's germline CDR1 is LGHDT and CDR2 YNNKEL (reference sequence). The CDR3 covers 19 residues. Deletions cut 0 bases from V and 3 bases from J, with 23 bases between.